The table lists the clone carrying this T cell receptor beta chain with a count of one. What it binds is unknown. The data were obtained in a study of T cell responses to AZD1222 COVID-19 vaccine. Whole-study results and caveats: At 160-218 and 743-854, vaccine-associated CD4 TCRs were dominant, and they spanned spike. Donors were chiefly white British, with a greater number of females, and clonal diversity was perhaps underestimated.

V shed 0 bases, J shed 3 bases, and the junction held 0 bases outside the gene matches. The CDR3 totals 14 residues. Germline loops: CDR1 SGHNT, CDR2 YYREEE (reference sequence). Data came from immunoSEQ multiplex PCR; TCRdb stores just in-frame clones and leaves some out. The table includes about 97,000 clones, 91% detected once. The receptor was derived from an adult in good health. J is TRBJ2-1 and V is TRBV5-4; 7 nucleotides match TRBD1. This specimen consisted of peripheral blood, obtained on day 0 of AZD1222 vaccination. CDR3 DNA: TGTGCCAGCAGCTTGGGACAGGGCTACAATGAGCAGTTCTTC. Its translation is CASSLGQGYNEQFF.